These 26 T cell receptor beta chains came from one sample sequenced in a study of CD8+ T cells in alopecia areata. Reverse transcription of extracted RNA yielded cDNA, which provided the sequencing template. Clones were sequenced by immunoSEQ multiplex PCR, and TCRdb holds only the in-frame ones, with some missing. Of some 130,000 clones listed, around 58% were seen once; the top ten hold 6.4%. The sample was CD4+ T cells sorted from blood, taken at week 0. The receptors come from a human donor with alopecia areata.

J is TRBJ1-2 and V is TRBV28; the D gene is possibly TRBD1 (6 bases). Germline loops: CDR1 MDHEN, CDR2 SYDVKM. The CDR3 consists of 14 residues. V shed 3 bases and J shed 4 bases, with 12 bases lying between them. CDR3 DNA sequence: TGTGCCAGCAGTTTCTCGGACAGACCCTATGGCTACACCTTC. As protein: CASSFSDRPYGYTF.

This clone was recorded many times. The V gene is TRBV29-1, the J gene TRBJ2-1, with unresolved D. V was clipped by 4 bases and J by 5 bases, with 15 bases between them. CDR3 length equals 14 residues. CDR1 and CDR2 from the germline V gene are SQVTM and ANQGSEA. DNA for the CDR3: TGCAGCGTTGTATCAAGGGTCGCTAACAATGAGCAGTTCTTC. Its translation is CSVVSRVANNEQFF.

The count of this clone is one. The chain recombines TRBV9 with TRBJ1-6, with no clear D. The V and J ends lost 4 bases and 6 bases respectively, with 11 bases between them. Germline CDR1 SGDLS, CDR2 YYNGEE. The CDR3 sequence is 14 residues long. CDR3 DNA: TGTGCCAGCAGCCCGAGATTGAGTAATTCACCCCTCCACTTT. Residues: CASSPRLSNSPLHF.

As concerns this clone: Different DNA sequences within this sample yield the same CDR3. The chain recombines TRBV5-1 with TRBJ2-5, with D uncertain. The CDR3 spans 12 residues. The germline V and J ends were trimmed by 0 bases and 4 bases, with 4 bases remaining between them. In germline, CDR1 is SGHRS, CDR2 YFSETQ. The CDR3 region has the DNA TGCGCCAGCAGCTTGGCGGGAGAGACCCAGTACTTC. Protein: CASSLAGETQYF.

CDR3 in DNA: TGTGCCTGGAGTGAGCACCCTCCGGGCGAGCAGTACTTC. Translated, it gives CAWSEHPPGEQYF. This chain connects TRBV30 to TRBJ2-7; no clear D gene. The CDR3 runs to 13 residues. Germline lookup yields CDR1 GTSNPN and CDR2 SVGIG (reference sequence). The V end lost 1 base, the J end lost 6 bases, and 13 bases lay between the germline ends.

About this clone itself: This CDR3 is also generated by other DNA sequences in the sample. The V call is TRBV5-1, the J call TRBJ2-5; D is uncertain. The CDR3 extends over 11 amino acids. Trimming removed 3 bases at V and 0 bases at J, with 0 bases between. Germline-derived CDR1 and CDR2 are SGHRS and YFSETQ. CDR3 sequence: CASSYQETQYF. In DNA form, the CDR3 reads TGCGCCAGCAGCTACCAAGAGACCCAGTACTTC.

The CDR3 protein is CASSLKGKAYNEQFF. CDR3 DNA sequence: TGTGCCAGCAGCTTAAAGGGGAAAGCCTACAATGAGCAGTTCTTC. The chain uses TRBV7-9 and TRBJ2-1, with D possibly being TRBD1 (5 bases). CDR1 is SEHNR and CDR2 is FQNEAQ in the germline V gene (reference sequence). The CDR3 has 15 amino acids. Trimming removed 2 bases at V and 2 bases at J, with 10 bases between.

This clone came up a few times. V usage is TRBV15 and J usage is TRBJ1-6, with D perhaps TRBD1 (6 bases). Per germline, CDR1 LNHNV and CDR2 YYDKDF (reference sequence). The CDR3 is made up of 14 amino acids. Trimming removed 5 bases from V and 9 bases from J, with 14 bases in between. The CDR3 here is CATSEQGYGSPLHF. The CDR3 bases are TGTGCCACCAGCGAACAGGGTTATGGTTCACCCCTCCACTTT.

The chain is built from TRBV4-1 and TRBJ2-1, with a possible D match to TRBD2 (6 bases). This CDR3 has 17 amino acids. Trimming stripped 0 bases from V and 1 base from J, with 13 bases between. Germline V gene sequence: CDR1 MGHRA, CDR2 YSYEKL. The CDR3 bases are TGCGCCAGCAGCCAAGATCCTTGGAGGGATTCCTACAATGAGCAGTTCTTC. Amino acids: CASSQDPWRDSYNEQFF.

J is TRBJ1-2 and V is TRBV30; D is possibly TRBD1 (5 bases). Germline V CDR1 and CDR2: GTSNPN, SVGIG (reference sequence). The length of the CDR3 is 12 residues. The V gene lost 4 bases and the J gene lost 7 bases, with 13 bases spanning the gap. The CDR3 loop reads CAWNRGSAGYTF. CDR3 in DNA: TGTGCCTGGAATAGGGGATCGGCTGGCTACACCTTC.

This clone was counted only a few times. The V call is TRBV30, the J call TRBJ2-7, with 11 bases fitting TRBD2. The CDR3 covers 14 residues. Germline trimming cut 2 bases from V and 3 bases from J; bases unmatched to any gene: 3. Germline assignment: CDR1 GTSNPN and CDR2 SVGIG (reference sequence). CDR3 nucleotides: TGTGCCTGGAGTACAACTAGCGGGGGCTACGAGCAGTACTTC. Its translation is CAWSTTSGGYEQYF.

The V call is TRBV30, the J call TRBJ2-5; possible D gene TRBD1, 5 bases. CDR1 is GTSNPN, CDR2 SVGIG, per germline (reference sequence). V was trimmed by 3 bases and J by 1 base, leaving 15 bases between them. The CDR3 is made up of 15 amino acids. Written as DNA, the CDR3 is TGTGCCTGGAGGTCGCGATCAGGGTCCCAAGAGACCCAGTACTTC. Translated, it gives CAWRSRSGSQETQYF. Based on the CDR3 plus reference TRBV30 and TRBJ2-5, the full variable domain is SQTIHQWPATLVQPVGSPLSLECTVEGTSNPNLYWYRQAAGRGLQLLFYSVGIGQISSEVPQNLSASRPQDRQFILSSKKLLLSDSGFYLCAWRSRSGSQETQYFGPGTRLLVL.

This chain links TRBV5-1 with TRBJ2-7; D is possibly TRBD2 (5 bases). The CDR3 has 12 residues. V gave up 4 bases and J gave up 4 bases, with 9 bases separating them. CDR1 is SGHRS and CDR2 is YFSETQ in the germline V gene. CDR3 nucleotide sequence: TGCGCCAGCAGCGCCTCGGGGTACGAGCAGTACTTC. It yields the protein CASSASGYEQYF.

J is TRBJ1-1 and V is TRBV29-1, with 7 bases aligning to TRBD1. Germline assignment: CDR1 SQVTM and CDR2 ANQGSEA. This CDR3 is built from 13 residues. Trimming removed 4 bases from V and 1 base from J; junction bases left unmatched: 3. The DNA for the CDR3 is TGCAGCGTTGGACAGGGAAGGAACACTGAAGCTTTCTTT. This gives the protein CSVGQGRNTEAFF.

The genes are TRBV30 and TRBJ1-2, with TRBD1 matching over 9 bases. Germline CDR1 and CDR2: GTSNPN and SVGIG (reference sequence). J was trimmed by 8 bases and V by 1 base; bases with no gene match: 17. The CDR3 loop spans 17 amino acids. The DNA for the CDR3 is TGTGCCTGGAGTGGAAGCGGACAGGGGCTACCCCGGCGAGGCTACACCTTC. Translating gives CAWSGSGQGLPRRGYTF. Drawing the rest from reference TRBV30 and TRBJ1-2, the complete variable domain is SQTIHQWPATLVQPVGSPLSLECTVEGTSNPNLYWYRQAAGRGLQLLFYSVGIGQISSEVPQNLSASRPQDRQFILSSKKLLLSDSGFYLCAWSGSGQGLPRRGYTFGSGTRLTVV.

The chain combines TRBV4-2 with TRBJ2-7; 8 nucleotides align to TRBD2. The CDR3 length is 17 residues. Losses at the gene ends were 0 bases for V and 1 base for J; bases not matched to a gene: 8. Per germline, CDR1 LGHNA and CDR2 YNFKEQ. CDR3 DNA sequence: TGTGCCAGCAGCCAAGATGTTACGGGGGGGCTTTCCTACGAGCAGTACTTC. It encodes CASSQDVTGGLSYEQYF.

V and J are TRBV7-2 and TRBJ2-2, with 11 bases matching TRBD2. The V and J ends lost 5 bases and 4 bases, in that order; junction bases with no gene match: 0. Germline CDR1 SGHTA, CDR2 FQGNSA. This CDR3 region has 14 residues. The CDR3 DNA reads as TGTGCCAGCAGCGGGACTAGCGGCACCGGGGAGCTGTTTTTT. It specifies CASSGTSGTGELFF.

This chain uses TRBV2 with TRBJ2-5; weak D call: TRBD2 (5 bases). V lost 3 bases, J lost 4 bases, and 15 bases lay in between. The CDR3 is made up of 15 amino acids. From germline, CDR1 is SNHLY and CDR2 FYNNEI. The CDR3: CASSDPVARGETQYF. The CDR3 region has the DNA TGTGCCAGCAGTGACCCCGTGGCCCGGGGAGAGACCCAGTACTTC.

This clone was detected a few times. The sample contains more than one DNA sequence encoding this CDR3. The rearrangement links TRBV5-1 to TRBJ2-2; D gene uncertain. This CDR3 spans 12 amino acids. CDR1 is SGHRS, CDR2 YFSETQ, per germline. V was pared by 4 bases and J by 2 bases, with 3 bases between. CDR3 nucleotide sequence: TGCGCCAGCAGCCTTAACACCGGGGAGCTGTTTTTT. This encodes CASSLNTGELFF.

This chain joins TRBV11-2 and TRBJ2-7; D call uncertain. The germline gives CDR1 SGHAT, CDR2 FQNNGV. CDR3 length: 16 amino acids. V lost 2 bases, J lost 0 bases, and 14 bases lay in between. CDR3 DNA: TGTGCCAGCAGCTTAAGGGCAACAGACTCCTCCTACGAGCAGTACTTC. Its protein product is CASSLRATDSSYEQYF. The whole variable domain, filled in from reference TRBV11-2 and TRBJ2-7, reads EAGVAQSPRYKIIEKRQSVAFWCNPISGHATLYWYQQILGQGPKLLIQFQNNGVVDDSQLPKDRFSAERLKGVDSTLKIQPAKLEDSAVYLCASSLRATDSSYEQYFGPGTRLTVT.

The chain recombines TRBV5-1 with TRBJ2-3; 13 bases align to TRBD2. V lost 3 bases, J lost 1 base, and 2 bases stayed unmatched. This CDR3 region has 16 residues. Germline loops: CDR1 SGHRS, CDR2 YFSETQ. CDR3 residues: CASSWGTSGGTDTQYF. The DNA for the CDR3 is TGCGCCAGCAGCTGGGGGACTAGCGGGGGCACAGATACGCAGTATTTT.

In nucleotides, the CDR3 is TGTGCCAGCAGCTCCTCTACAGGGGGACCCTACGAGCAGTACTTC. Translation: CASSSSTGGPYEQYF. V usage is TRBV7-2 and J usage is TRBJ2-7, with 8 positions matching TRBD1. CDR3 length: 15 residues. V shed 4 bases and J 2 bases; nucleotides not matched to a gene: 7. Germline V gene data show CDR1 as SGHTA and CDR2 as FQGNSA.

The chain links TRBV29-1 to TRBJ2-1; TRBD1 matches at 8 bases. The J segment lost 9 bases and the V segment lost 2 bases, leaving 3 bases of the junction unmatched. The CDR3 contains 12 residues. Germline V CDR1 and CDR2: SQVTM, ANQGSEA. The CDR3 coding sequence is TGCAGCGTTGAACAGGGGGCGGGTGAGCAGTTCTTC. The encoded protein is CSVEQGAGEQFF.

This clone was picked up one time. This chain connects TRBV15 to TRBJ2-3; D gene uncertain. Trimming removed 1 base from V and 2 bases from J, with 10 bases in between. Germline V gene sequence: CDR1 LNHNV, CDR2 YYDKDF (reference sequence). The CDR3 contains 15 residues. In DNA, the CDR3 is TGTGCCACCAGCAGAGTCCCGTTTGCCACAGATACGCAGTATTTT. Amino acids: CATSRVPFATDTQYF.

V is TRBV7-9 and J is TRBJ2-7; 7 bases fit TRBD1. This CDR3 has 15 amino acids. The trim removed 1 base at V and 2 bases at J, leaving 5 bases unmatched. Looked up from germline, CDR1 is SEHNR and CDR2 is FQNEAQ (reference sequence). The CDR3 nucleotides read TGTGCCAGCAGCTTAGACGGCAGGGGGACCTACGAGCAGTACTTC. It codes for CASSLDGRGTYEQYF.

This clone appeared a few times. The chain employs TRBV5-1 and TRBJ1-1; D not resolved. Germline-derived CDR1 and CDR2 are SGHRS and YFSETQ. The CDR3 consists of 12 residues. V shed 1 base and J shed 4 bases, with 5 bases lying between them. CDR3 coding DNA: TGCGCCAGCAGCTTGCGGGCCACTGAAGCTTTCTTT. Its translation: CASSLRATEAFF.